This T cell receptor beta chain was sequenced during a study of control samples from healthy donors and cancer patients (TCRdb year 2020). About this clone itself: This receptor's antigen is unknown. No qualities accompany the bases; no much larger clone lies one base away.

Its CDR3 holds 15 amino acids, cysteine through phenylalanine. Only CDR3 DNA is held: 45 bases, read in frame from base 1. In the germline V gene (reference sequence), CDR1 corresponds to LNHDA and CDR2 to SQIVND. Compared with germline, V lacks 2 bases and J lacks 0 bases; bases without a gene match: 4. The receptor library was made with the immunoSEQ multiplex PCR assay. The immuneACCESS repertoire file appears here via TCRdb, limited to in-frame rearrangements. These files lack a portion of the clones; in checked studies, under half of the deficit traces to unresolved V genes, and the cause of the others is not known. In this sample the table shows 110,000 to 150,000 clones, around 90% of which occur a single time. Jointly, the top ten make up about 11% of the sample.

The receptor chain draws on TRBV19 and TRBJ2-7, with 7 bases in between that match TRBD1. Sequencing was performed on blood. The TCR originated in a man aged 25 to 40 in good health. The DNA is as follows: TGTGCCAGTAGTATACGAGGGGGCGCCTCCTACGAGCAGTACTTC. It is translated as CASSIRGGASYEQYF.